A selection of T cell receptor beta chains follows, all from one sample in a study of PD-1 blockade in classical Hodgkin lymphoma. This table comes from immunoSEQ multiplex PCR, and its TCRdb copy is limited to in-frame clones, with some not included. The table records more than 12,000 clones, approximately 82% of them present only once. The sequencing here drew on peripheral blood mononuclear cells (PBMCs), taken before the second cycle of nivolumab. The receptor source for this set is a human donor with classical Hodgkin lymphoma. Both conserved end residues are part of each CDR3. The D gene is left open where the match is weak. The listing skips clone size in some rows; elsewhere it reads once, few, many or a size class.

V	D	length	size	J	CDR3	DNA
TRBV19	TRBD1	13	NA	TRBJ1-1	CASKSTGISEAFF	TGTGCCAGTAAATCGACAGGGATATCTGAAGCTTTCTTT
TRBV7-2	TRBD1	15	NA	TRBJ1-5	CASSLAGQGNQPQHF	TGTGCCAGCAGCTTAGCAGGACAGGGTAACCAGCCCCAGCATTTT
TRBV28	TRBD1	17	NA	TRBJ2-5	CASSSARQGSHQETQYF	TGTGCCAGCAGCTCGGCGCGACAGGGGTCCCACCAAGAGACCCAGTACTTC
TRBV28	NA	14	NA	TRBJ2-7	CASSLGRRPYEQYF	TGTGCCAGCAGTTTGGGACGCCGACCCTACGAGCAGTACTTC
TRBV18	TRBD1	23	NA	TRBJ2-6	CASSRSTRTGSLTRYSGANVLTF	TGTGCCAGCTCACGCTCTACTAGGACAGGCTCTCTCACCCGCTACTCTGGGGCCAACGTCCTGACTTTC
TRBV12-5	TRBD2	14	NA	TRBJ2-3	CASGSSGGAGTQYF	TGTGCTAGTGGTTCTAGCGGGGGGGCGGGTACGCAGTATTTT
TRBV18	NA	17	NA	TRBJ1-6	CASSHNRESSYNSPLHF	TGTGCCAGCTCACACAACAGGGAAAGCTCCTATAATTCACCCCTCCACTTT
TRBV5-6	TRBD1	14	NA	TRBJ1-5	CASSEGQGHQPQHF	TGTGCCAGCAGCGAGGGACAGGGGCATCAGCCCCAGCATTTT
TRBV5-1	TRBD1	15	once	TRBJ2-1	CASSHGQGSYNEQFF	TGCGCCAGCAGCCACGGACAGGGGTCCTACAATGAGCAGTTCTTC
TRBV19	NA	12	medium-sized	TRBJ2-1	CASSMDARVQFF	TGTGCCAGTAGTATGGACGCGAGGGTGCAGTTCTTC
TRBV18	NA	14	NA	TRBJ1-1	CASSPGTGRTEAFF	TGTGCCAGCTCACCGGGTACAGGGAGGACTGAAGCTTTCTTT
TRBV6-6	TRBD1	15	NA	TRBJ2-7	CASSYSGTGSSEQYF	TGTGCCAGCAGTTACTCTGGGACAGGGTCTTCCGAGCAGTACTTC
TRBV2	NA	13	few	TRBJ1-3	CASSAGEVNTIYF	TGTGCCAGCAGTGCGGGGGAAGTAAACACCATATATTTT
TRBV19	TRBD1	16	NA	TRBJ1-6	CASRRGDSKYNSPLHF	TGTGCCAGTAGGCGGGGGGACAGCAAGTATAATTCACCCCTCCACTTT
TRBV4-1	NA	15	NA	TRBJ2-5	CASSQDGRIGETQYF	TGCGCCAGCAGCCAAGATGGGCGAATAGGGGAGACCCAGTACTTC
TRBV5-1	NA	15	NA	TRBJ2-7	CASRAGTPSSYEQYF	TGCGCCAGCAGGGCCGGGACACCAAGCTCCTACGAGCAGTACTTC
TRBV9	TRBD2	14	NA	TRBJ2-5	CASSPGTSRETQYF	TGTGCCAGCAGCCCGGGGACTAGCAGAGAGACCCAGTACTTC
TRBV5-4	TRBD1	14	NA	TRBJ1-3	CASSVTGAGNTIYF	TGTGCCAGCAGCGTGACAGGGGCTGGAAACACCATATATTTT
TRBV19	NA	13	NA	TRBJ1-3	CASDRGAGNTIYF	TGTGCCAGTGATAGGGGAGCTGGAAACACCATATATTTT
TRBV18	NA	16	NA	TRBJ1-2	CASSPLIQGRNYGYTF	TGTGCCAGCTCACCACTTATCCAGGGAAGGAACTATGGCTACACCTTC
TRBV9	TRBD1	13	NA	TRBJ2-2	CASEDPGGGELFF	TGTGCCAGTGAGGACCCAGGGGGCGGGGAGCTGTTTTTT
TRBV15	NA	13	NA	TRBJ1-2	CATSMGPSYGYTF	TGTGCCACCAGTATGGGACCGTCCTATGGCTACACCTTC
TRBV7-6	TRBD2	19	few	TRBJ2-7	CASSLGPGTSGGSSYEQYF	TGTGCCAGCAGCTTAGGGCCTGGGACTAGCGGGGGTAGCTCCTACGAGCAGTACTTC
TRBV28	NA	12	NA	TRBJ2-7	CATRTVSYEQYF	TGTGCCACCCGGACAGTTTCCTACGAGCAGTACTTC
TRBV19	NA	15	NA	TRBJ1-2	CASSAGTSGDYGYTF	TGTGCCAGTAGTGCCGGGACATCTGGGGACTATGGCTACACCTTC
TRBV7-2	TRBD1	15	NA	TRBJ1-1	CASSLVMDRAAEAFF	TGTGCCAGCAGCTTAGTTATGGACAGGGCCGCTGAAGCTTTCTTT
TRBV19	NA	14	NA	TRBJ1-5	CASSNDGSNQPQHF	TGTGCCAGTAGTAACGACGGTAGCAATCAGCCCCAGCATTTT
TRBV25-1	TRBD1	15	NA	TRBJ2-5	CASSELRGLVETQYF	TGTGCCAGCAGTGAATTGAGGGGGCTGGTTGAGACCCAGTACTTC
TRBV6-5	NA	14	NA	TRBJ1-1	CASSYGGLNTEAFF	TGTGCCAGCAGTTATGGGGGCTTGAACACTGAAGCTTTCTTT
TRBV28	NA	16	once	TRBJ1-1	CASPPPLRGDNTEAFF	TGTGCCAGCCCGCCTCCTTTGAGGGGAGATAACACTGAAGCTTTCTTT
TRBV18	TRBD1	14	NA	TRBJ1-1	CASSPGTGGSGAFF	TGTGCCAGCTCACCAGGGACAGGAGGTTCGGGAGCTTTCTTT
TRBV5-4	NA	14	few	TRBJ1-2	CASSFPLNSDGYTF	TGTGCCAGCAGCTTCCCTCTAAACAGCGATGGCTACACCTTC
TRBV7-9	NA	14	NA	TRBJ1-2	CASSLRPGDYGYTF	TGTGCCAGCAGCTTAAGGCCCGGGGACTATGGCTACACCTTC
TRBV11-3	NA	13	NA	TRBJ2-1	CASSLVWGNEQFF	TGTGCCAGCAGCTTAGTTTGGGGCAATGAGCAGTTCTTC
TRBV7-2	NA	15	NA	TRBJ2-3	CASSLGSPTVDTQYF	TGTGCCAGCAGCTTAGGTTCTCCTACGGTAGATACGCAGTATTTT
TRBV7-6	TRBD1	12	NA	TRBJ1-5	CASSQGVGPQHF	TGTGCCAGCAGCCAGGGGGTTGGGCCCCAGCATTTT
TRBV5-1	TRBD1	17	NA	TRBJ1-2	CASRVVSLDRANYGYTF	TGCGCCAGCAGGGTGGTAAGCCTAGACAGGGCTAACTATGGCTACACCTTC
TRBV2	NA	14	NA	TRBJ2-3	CASSEAPSTDTQYF	TGTGCCAGCAGTGAAGCCCCGTCTACAGATACGCAGTATTTT
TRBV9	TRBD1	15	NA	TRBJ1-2	CASSVDTGGRDGYTF	TGTGCCAGCAGCGTAGATACAGGGGGCCGGGATGGCTACACCTTC
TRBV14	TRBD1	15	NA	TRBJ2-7	CASGPRTGSAYEQYF	TGTGCCAGCGGACCTAGGACAGGGTCGGCCTACGAGCAGTACTTC
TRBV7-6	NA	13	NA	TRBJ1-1	CASSPLTNTEAFF	TGTGCCAGCAGCCCACTTACGAACACTGAAGCTTTCTTT
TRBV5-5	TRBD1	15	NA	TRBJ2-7	CASSLLRQGTYEQYF	TGTGCCAGCAGCTTGCTCCGACAGGGGACCTACGAGCAGTACTTC